The 17 T cell receptor beta chains reported below all come from one sample, sequenced in a study of OX40 agonist ivuxolimab in advanced cancers. Using immunoSEQ multiplex PCR, the repertoire was profiled, and TCRdb retains in-frame clones only, with some absent. The table records tens of thousands of clones, approximately 89% of them present only once. The sequencing here drew on CD4+ or CD8+ T cells sorted from blood, taken in a trial of the OX40 agonist ivuxolimab. Every receptor here comes from an adult with an advanced solid tumor such as melanoma, head and neck, liver or kidney cancer.

The CDR3 sequence is CASSERGTAFTGELFF. The DNA for the CDR3 is TGTGCCAGCAGCGAGAGGGGGACCGCCTTCACCGGGGAGCTGTTTTTT. The chain is built from TRBV21-1 and TRBJ2-2; the table's D call, TRBD1, was not checked against the DNA. TRBV21-1 is classified as a pseudogene. There are 16 residues in the CDR3.

This rearrangement joins TRBV6-1 to TRBJ2-7; D possibly uses TRBD1 or TRBD2 (5 bases each). The CDR3 consists of 16 residues. CDR1 and CDR2 (germline): MNHNS, SASEGT. The V and J ends lost 1 base and 2 bases respectively, with 15 bases between them. The CDR3 here is CASSEEGQGEPYEQYF. CDR3 sequence (DNA): TGTGCCAGCAGTGAAGAGGGGCAGGGAGAACCCTACGAGCAGTACTTC.

CDR3 amino acids: CASSQAGEGTEAFF. CDR3 nucleotides: TGCGCCAGCAGCCAAGCTGGGGAGGGGACTGAAGCTTTCTTT. J is TRBJ1-1 and V is TRBV4-1, with D possibly being TRBD1 (5 bases). Trimming took off 1 base at V and 5 bases at J, with 11 bases between the two ends. Germline V lookup: CDR1 MGHRA, CDR2 YSYEKL. CDR3 length equals 14 residues.

The chain recombines TRBV19 with TRBJ1-4; D is uncertain. The CDR3 has 11 residues. The germline V gene encodes CDR1 LNHDA and CDR2 SQIVND (reference sequence). V lost 7 bases to trimming and J lost 4 bases, with 4 bases between them. CDR3 region: CASTGNEKLFF. In DNA, the CDR3 is TGTGCCAGTACCGGTAATGAAAAACTGTTTTTT.

V and J are TRBV18 and TRBJ2-7; TRBD1 agrees at 7 bases. Germline values: CDR1 KGHSH, CDR2 LQKENI. Germline trimming cut 6 bases from V and 11 bases from J; bases unmatched to any gene: 13. The CDR3 consists of 13 residues. CDR3 in DNA: TGTGCCAGCTCGCCGCCTAATGACAGGGCCGAGTACTTC. This translates into CASSPPNDRAEYF.

V is TRBV18 and J is TRBJ2-7; D might be TRBD1 (6 bases). Trimming pared 1 base from V and 5 bases from J, leaving 15 bases between. Per the germline V gene, CDR1 is KGHSH and CDR2 is LQKENI. This CDR3 has 15 residues. The CDR3 DNA reads as TGTGCCAGCTCACCACAAGGAACAGGGAATAACGAGCAGTACTTC. It specifies CASSPQGTGNNEQYF.

The genes are TRBV19 and TRBJ2-1; D gene unclear. From germline, CDR1 is LNHDA and CDR2 SQIVND (reference sequence). The CDR3 extends over 13 amino acids. Trimming left V 0 bases short and J 9 bases short, with 9 bases between. The CDR3 coding sequence is TGTGCCAGTAGTATAGAAACGGTTACTGAGCAGTTCTTC. Its translation: CASSIETVTEQFF.

The CDR3 loop is CASSIPGSEAFF. The CDR3 DNA reads TGTGCCAGTAGTATCCCAGGGTCTGAAGCTTTCTTT. The rearrangement uses TRBV19 and TRBJ1-1, with D possibly TRBD1 on 5 matching bases. CDR1 and CDR2 (germline): LNHDA, SQIVND (reference sequence). The V gene lost 3 bases and the J gene lost 6 bases, with 8 bases spanning the gap. The CDR3 has 12 residues.

The chain uses TRBV7-3 and TRBJ2-1; D remains unclear. Germline lookup yields CDR1 SGHTA and CDR2 FQGTGA. This CDR3 has 15 residues. V dropped 5 bases and J dropped 0 bases, with 11 bases sitting between them. The CDR3 DNA reads as TGTGCCAGCAGCCCGGACCGAAGCTCCTACAATGAGCAGTTCTTC. This codes for CASSPDRSSYNEQFF.

The chain recombines TRBV5-8 with TRBJ2-2; possibly TRBD1 or TRBD2 for D (5 bases each). The CDR3 has 14 residues. V was trimmed by 7 bases and J by 6 bases, leaving 16 bases between them. Per germline, CDR1 SGHTS and CDR2 YDEGEE. CDR3 coding DNA: TGTGCCAGCGGAGGCCGACGGGGCCCCGGGGAGCTGTTTTTT. This encodes CASGGRRGPGELFF.

The chain uses TRBV5-1 and TRBJ2-7; no firm D call. V shed 4 bases and J shed 5 bases, with 16 bases lying between them. CDR3 length: 14 amino acids. Germline lookup yields CDR1 SGHRS and CDR2 YFSETQ. CDR3 sequence: CASSPGVTWNEQYF. CDR3 coding DNA: TGCGCCAGCAGCCCAGGCGTCACGTGGAACGAGCAGTACTTC.

This rearrangement joins TRBV5-6 to TRBJ1-2, with D tentatively TRBD1 (6 bases). Per germline, CDR1 SGHDT and CDR2 YYEEEE. Trimming stripped 0 bases from V and 7 bases from J, with 13 bases between. The CDR3 runs 14 residues. The CDR3 reads CASSLAGDVGGYTF. The CDR3 DNA follows: TGTGCCAGCAGCTTGGCAGGGGATGTGGGTGGCTACACCTTC.

The chain has TRBV5-1 and TRBJ2-7; D might be TRBD2 (6 bases). The CDR3 is 13 residues long. Germline-derived CDR1 and CDR2 are SGHRS and YFSETQ. Deletions cut 2 bases from V and 6 bases from J, with 12 bases between. CDR3 nucleotide sequence: TGCGCCAGCAGCTTAACTCCGGAGGGCGAGCAGTACTTC. This gives the protein CASSLTPEGEQYF.

The chain is built from TRBV5-1 and TRBJ2-5; TRBD1 might be the D (5 bases). Germline V gene data show CDR1 as SGHRS and CDR2 as YFSETQ. The CDR3 consists of 15 residues. V gave up 0 bases and J gave up 2 bases, with 11 bases separating them. The CDR3 sequence: CASSLEGAGQETQYF. As DNA, the CDR3 is TGCGCCAGCAGCTTGGAAGGGGCAGGGCAAGAGACCCAGTACTTC. The full variable domain, with the rest looked up from reference TRBV5-1 and TRBJ2-5, is KAGVTQTPRYLIKTRGQQVTLSCSPISGHRSVSWYQQTPGQGLQFLFEYFSETQRNKGNFPGRFSGRQFSNSRSEMNVSTLELGDSALYLCASSLEGAGQETQYFGPGTRLLVL.

The rearrangement links TRBV7-9 to TRBJ1-1; D might be TRBD1 (6 bases). The CDR3 loop spans 15 amino acids. Germline-derived CDR1 and CDR2 are SEHNR and FQNEAQ (reference sequence). Deletions cut 1 base from V and 0 bases from J, with 9 bases between. The DNA for the CDR3 is TGTGCCAGCAGCTTAGAGGGGGGGATGAACACTGAAGCTTTCTTT. Protein sequence: CASSLEGGMNTEAFF.

The V call is TRBV28, the J call TRBJ2-1, with 9 nucleotides matching TRBD2. Germline V CDR1 and CDR2: MDHEN, SYDVKM. J was trimmed by 4 bases and V by 5 bases; bases with no gene match: 6. The CDR3 contains 15 residues. The CDR3, as DNA: TGTGCCAGCAGTCCCCTAGCGGGACTATACAATGAGCAGTTCTTC. This sequence encodes CASSPLAGLYNEQFF.

In DNA, the CDR3 is TGTGCCAGCAGTCAGACAGGTACTTCACCCCTCCACTTT. It translates to CASSQTGTSPLHF. This chain joins TRBV9 and TRBJ1-6; D is perhaps TRBD1 (6 bases). The CDR3 runs 13 residues. V was cut by 5 bases and J by 9 bases, with 12 bases left in between. CDR1 is SGDLS and CDR2 is YYNGEE in the germline V gene.